This TCR beta chain is drawn from a study of human T cells and chemical hapten exposure. In its sample, this clonotype was seen many times. Documented time point: patch test 2, 6 weeks after DPC sensitization. Treatment here: therapeutic diphenylcyclopropenone sensitization with weekly scalp DPC. The CDR3 loop spans 14 amino acids. Trimming took 1 base from V and 1 from J, leaving 6 bases between them. The germline V gene encodes CDR1 MNHNS and CDR2 SASEGT. Individual cDNA molecules received unique molecular identifiers in the library. TCRdb reprocessed the RACE reads via MiXCR and lists one record per CDR3 protein. The repertoire has more than 70,000 distinct CDR3 sequences, under 14% of them found once; the top ten carry about 1.6%.

This material consisted of whole blood, taken in connection with sensitization to the hapten diphenylcyclopropenone (DPC). The gene calls are TRBV6-1 and TRBJ2-3; D is unclear. The sequence was collected from a man younger than 35 with alopecia areata. Some clones in this sample may be carry-over from other donors' samples. The DNA for the CDR3 is TGTGCCAGCAGTGAAGGAGGCCGCACAGATACGCAGTATTTT. Protein sequence: CASSEGGRTDTQYF.